The present T cell receptor (beta chain) was sequenced within a study of blood T cell repertoires in COVID-19. Study as a whole: Acute and convalescent COVID-19 samples came from the United States, Italy and Spain. In each case, the material was cDNA or gDNA derived from T cells, B-cell-depleted T cells, or PBMCs.

The CDR3 totals 15 residues. V gave up 1 base and J gave up 7 bases, with 14 bases separating them. CDR1 and CDR2 (germline): MNHNS, SASEGT. In the original workflow: Reference gene primer amplification yielded estimated nucleated cell counts. TCRdb keeps only in-frame clones here, not all; method: immunoSEQ multiplex PCR. V and J calls and clone size are copied from that table; D and trimming were computed from the DNA. The table has around 150,000 clones, 65% to 85% seen once. The genes are TRBV6-1 and TRBJ1-3; D unresolved. The sequencing sample was made of peripheral blood. The TCR comes from a man in his sixties with active or convalescent COVID-19. CDR3 amino acids: CASSEVPYLGNTIYF. CDR3 coding DNA: TGTGCCAGCAGTGAAGTTCCGTACCTCGGGAACACCATATATTTT.